This T cell receptor beta chain was recovered during a study of blood T cell repertoires in COVID-19. On the study more broadly: Whether acute or convalescent, the COVID-19 samples came from the United States, Italy and Spain. PBMCs, B-cell-depleted T cells, or T cells were the source of the cDNA or gDNA that made up the material.

Using immunoSEQ multiplex PCR, the repertoire was profiled, and TCRdb retains in-frame clones only, with some absent. This sample yields about 310,000 clones, of which about nine tenths are seen a single time; 9.5% belongs to the top ten. V gave up 6 bases and J gave up 3 bases, with 17 bases separating them. The CDR3 extends over 15 amino acids. Per the germline V gene, CDR1 is SNHLY and CDR2 is FYNNEI. Those enrolled, adults aged roughly 18 to 95 years, came from about two dozen US areas. This TCR was recovered from a woman between 35 and 50 years old who had recovered from COVID-19. This chain connects TRBV2 to TRBJ2-5; a possible D gene is TRBD1 (6 bases). Sample: PBMCs or T cells enriched from blood (not recorded which). CDR3 sequence reads: CASSFQGLVEETQYF. The DNA of the CDR3 is TGTGCCAGCAGCTTTCAGGGGTTAGTGGAAGAGACCCAGTACTTC.